In this sample, the clone carrying this T cell receptor beta chain turned up many times. Its specificity is not known. What was amplified from RNA transcripts were TCR beta CDR3 regions. A first-round RT-PCR of the TCR CDR3 used the HTBI primer set. TCRdb independently ran MiXCR on the multiplex PCR reads; one entry per CDR3 protein. This sample has some 600,000 distinct CDR3 sequences, with 11% to 15% found just once. V dropped 8 bases and J dropped 4 bases, with 14 bases sitting between them. The CDR3 loop spans 13 amino acids. The V gene's germline CDR1 is SGHAT and CDR2 FQDESV (reference sequence). This sample stems from a study of T cells in Graves' hyperthyroidism and ophthalmopathy. Study context: Peripheral blood was acquired at first diagnosis, ahead of any therapy whatsoever. Findings of the study overall: Researchers found most expanded thyroid clonotypes above 0.001 in blood as well.

Sequencing was carried out using blood. The TCR originated in a woman aged 30 to 39 with Graves' hyperthyroidism that later progressed to Graves' ophthalmopathy. The gene calls are TRBV11-1 and TRBJ1-1; no clear D gene. Written as DNA, the CDR3 is TGTGCCAGCGTGGGCTTGGCTATCACTGAAGCTTTCTTT. It translates to CASVGLAITEAFF.